This T cell receptor beta chain was recorded in a study of blood T cell repertoires in COVID-19. Study-wide background: Acute-phase and convalescent COVID-19 samples originated in the United States, Italy and Spain.

The CDR3 is 13 amino acids. V lost 5 bases, J lost 5 bases, and 3 bases stayed unmatched. CDR1 SGHVS and CDR2 FQNEAQ come from the germline V gene. Sequenced by immunoSEQ multiplex PCR; TCRdb stores in-frame clones only, minus some. The data hold under 350,000 clones, with around 85% observed a single time. This clonotype was sampled from a woman aged 40 to 50 with acute COVID-19. Sequenced input: PBMCs or T cells enriched from blood (not recorded which). The V call is TRBV7-8, the J call TRBJ2-5, with 9 bases lining up with TRBD1. In DNA form, the CDR3 reads TGTGCCAGCAGCCCTGGACAGGGGGAGACCCAGTACTTC. It specifies CASSPGQGETQYF.